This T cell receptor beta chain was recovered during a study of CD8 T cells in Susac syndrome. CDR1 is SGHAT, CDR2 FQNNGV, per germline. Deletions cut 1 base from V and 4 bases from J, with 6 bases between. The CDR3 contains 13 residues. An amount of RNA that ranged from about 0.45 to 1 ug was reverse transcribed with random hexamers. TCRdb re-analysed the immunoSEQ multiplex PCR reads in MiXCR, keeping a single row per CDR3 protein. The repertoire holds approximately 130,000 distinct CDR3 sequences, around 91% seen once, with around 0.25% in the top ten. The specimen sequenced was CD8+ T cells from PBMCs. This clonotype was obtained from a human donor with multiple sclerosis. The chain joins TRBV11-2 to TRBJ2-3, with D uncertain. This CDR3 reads CASSLGLPDTQYF. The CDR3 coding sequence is TGTGCCAGCAGCTTAGGACTCCCAGATACGCAGTATTTT.